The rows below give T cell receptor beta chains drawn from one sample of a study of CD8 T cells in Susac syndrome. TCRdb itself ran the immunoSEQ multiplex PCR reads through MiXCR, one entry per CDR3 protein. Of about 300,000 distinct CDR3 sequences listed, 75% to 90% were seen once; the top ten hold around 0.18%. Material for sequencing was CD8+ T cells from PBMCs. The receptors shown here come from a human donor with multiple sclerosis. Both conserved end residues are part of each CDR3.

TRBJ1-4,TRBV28,CASSNRQGISEKLFF
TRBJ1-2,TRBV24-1,CATSDRGQGANYGYTF
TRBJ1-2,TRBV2,CASTREDPHGYTF
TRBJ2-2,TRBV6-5,CASSYTQVAVQTGELFF
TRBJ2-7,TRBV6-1,CASSELMASPDEQYF
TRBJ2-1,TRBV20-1,CSARTSGRANEQFF
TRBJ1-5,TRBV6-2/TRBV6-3,CASSYDPRGQGPFAQPQHF
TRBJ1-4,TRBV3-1,CASTSPWETGESEKLFF
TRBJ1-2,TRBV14,CASSQAGNGYTF
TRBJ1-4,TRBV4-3,CASSQRGLNEKLFF
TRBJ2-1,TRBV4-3,CASSQAEPGQGIDEQFF
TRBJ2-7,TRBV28,CASRFGTSRSEQYF
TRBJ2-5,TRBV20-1,CSARGLAGGQETQYF
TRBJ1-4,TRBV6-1,CASQGDSLTEKLFF
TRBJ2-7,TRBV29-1,CSVEGGDRGLGEQYF
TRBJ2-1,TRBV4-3,CASSQTGGGLGSLEQFF
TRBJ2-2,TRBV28,CASSFGRHTGELFF
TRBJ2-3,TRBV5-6,CASSLSLGRLVSTQYF
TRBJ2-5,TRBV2,CAGHGLAETQYF
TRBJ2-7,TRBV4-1,CASSPRGDGAYEQYF
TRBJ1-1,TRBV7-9,CASSLGAGDEAEAFF
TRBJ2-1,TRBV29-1,CSVEGLAELYNEQFF
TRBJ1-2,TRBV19,CASSISGGAKGYTF
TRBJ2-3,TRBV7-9,CASSFPQVLPQDTQYF
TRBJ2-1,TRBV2,CASSPTVEQFF
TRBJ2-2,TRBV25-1,CASKGSGELFF
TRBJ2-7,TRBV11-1,CASSGPGTTYEQYF
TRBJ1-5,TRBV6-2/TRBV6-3,CASNTGFQPQHF
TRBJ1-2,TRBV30,CAWTPSAINYGYTF
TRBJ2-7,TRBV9,CASSSRDTYSYEQYF
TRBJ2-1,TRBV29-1,CSVEGRGGRWNEQFF
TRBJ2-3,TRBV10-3,CAISDESADTQYF
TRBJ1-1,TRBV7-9,CATSGWEDEVFF
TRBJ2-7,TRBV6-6,CASGYSNGAYEQYF
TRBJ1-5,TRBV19,CASSIGGDSNQPQHF
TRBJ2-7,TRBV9,CASSVDGSPNEQYF
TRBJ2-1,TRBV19,CASSTDPSGRSYNEQFF
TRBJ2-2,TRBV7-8,CASSLDVNTGELFF
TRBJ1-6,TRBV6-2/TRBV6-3,CASSWTREGRGSPLHF
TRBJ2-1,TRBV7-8,CASSLTGEGTSNEQFF
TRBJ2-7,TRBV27,CASRIAGGFYEQYF
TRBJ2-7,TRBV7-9,CASSRDFNEQYF
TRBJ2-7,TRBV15,CATSVDRSYEQYF
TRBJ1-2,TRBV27,CASKAEAGGANYGYTF
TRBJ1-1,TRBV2,CASRYQRTEAFF
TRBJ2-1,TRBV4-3,CASSRHRGNEQFF
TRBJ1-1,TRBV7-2,CASSLGALGTEAFF
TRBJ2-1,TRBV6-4,CASSDSPENNEQFF
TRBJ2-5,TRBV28,CASSLAGGGETQYF
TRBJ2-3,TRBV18,CASSPSQALTDTQYF
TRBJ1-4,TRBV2,CASSEVQGGEKLFF
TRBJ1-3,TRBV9,CASSPTGGGNTIYF
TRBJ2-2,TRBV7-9,CASSSIAGVVTGELFF
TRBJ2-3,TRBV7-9,CASSPPSGRGTDTQYF
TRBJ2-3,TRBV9,CASSLKTGERTDTQYF
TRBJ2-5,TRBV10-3,CAISELWPSGGETQYF
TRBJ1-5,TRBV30,CAWSVGEGVNQPQHF
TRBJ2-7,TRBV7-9,CASSFVAGSYEQYF